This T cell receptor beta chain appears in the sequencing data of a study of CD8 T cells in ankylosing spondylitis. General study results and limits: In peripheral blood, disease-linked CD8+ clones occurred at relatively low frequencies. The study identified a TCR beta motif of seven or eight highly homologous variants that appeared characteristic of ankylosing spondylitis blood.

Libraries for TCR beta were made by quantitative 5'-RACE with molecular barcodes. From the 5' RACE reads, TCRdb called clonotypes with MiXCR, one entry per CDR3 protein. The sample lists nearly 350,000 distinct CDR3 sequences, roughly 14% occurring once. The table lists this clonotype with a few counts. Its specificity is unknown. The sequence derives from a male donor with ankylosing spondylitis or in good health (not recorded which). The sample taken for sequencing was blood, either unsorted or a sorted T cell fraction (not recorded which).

The CDR3 sequence is CSVVGQLHLEAFF. The CDR3 DNA reads TGCAGCGTTGTGGGACAGCTCCACCTTGAAGCTTTCTTT. V is TRBV29-1 and J is TRBJ1-1; 7 nucleotides line up with TRBD1. Germline trimming cut 4 bases from V and 7 bases from J; bases unmatched to any gene: 9. In germline, CDR1 is SQVTM, CDR2 ANQGSEA. The CDR3 extends over 13 amino acids. The full variable domain, completed using reference TRBV29-1 and TRBJ1-1, is SAVISQKPSRDICQRGTSLTIQCQVDSQVTMMFWYRQQPGQSLTLIATANQGSEATYESGFVIDKFPISRPNLTFSTLTVSNMSPEDSSIYLCSVVGQLHLEAFFGQGTRLTVV.